These 7 T cell receptor beta chains originate from one sample sequenced in a study of cytomegalovirus exposure and HLA in healthy donors. PCR primers comprised 60 Vbeta and 13 Jbeta primers. Only in-frame clones appear in the TCRdb table, and some are missing; sequencing was by immunoSEQ multiplex PCR. The sample gives 120,000 to 150,000 clones, around three quarters of which show up once; 6.5% to 7% is in the top ten. The sequencing sample was made of PBMCs. The receptors were gathered from a woman in her thirties or forties in good health and CMV-seropositive.

The chain recombines TRBV6-6 with TRBJ2-7; no reliable D call. This CDR3 has 13 amino acids. V lost 3 bases to trimming and J lost 0 bases, with 6 bases between them. Germline V gene data show CDR1 as MNHNY and CDR2 as SVGAGI (reference sequence). CDR3 region: CASSYSSSYEQYF. CDR3 nucleotide sequence: TGTGCCAGCAGTTATTCGAGCTCCTACGAGCAGTACTTC.

The chain combines TRBV30 with TRBJ2-7; the D is unclear. The CDR3 sequence is 12 residues long. Between the trimmed V and J ends, which lost 3 bases and 5 bases, there was a span of 11 bases. Germline lookup yields CDR1 GTSNPN and CDR2 SVGIG (reference sequence). The DNA of the CDR3 is TGTGCCTGGAGGGGCGTTTCCCACGAGCAGTACTTC. It codes for CAWRGVSHEQYF.

The chain is built from TRBV5-1 and TRBJ2-4, with TRBD2 as a possible D gene (5 bases). Germline-derived CDR1 and CDR2 are SGHRS and YFSETQ. CDR3 length: 15 amino acids. V dropped 0 bases and J dropped 7 bases, with 14 bases sitting between them. CDR3 loop: CASSLERPAMNIQYF. The CDR3 DNA is TGCGCCAGCAGCTTGGAGCGGCCCGCCATGAACATTCAGTACTTC.

This chain connects TRBV11-1 to TRBJ2-7; perhaps TRBD1 as D (5 bases). The CDR3 length is 13 residues. The ends were cut back, 1 base at V and 2 bases at J, with 6 bases in the middle. CDR1 SGHAT and CDR2 FQDESV come from the germline V gene (reference sequence). This CDR3 is CASSLGQTYEQYF. DNA of the CDR3: TGTGCCAGCAGCTTAGGACAGACCTACGAGCAGTACTTC.

This chain connects TRBV7-9 to TRBJ1-2; a weak D match, TRBD1 (6 bases). CDR3 length: 15 residues. Germline CDR1 reads SEHNR; CDR2 reads FQNEAQ (reference sequence). V dropped 5 bases and J dropped 2 bases, with 15 bases sitting between them. The chain's CDR3 is CASSDGTGFNYGYTF. CDR3 DNA sequence: TGTGCCAGCAGCGACGGAACAGGGTTCAACTATGGCTACACCTTC.

Only a few counts were recorded for this clone. The chain employs TRBV5-1 and TRBJ2-7; 7 bases match TRBD2. CDR1 and CDR2 (germline): SGHRS, YFSETQ. This CDR3 is 14 amino acids long. With V trimmed by 0 bases and J by 4 bases, 4 bases remained unmatched. In DNA, the CDR3 is TGCGCCAGCAGCTTGGGAGTCGGGGGGTACGAGCAGTACTTC. Translation: CASSLGVGGYEQYF. The variable domain in full, with the rest retrieved from reference TRBV5-1 and TRBJ2-7, is KAGVTQTPRYLIKTRGQQVTLSCSPISGHRSVSWYQQTPGQGLQFLFEYFSETQRNKGNFPGRFSGRQFSNSRSEMNVSTLELGDSALYLCASSLGVGGYEQYFGPGTRLTVT.

This chain uses TRBV11-3 with TRBJ2-7; 7 nucleotides align to TRBD2. Germline V gene lookup returns CDR1 SGHNT and CDR2 YENEEA. This CDR3 contains 14 residues. Trimming took 4 bases from V and 5 from J; bases not matched to a gene: 8. The CDR3 DNA is TGTGCCAGCAGCTCGGGGGAGGGGAGGGACGAGCAGTACTTC. Translating it yields CASSSGEGRDEQYF.